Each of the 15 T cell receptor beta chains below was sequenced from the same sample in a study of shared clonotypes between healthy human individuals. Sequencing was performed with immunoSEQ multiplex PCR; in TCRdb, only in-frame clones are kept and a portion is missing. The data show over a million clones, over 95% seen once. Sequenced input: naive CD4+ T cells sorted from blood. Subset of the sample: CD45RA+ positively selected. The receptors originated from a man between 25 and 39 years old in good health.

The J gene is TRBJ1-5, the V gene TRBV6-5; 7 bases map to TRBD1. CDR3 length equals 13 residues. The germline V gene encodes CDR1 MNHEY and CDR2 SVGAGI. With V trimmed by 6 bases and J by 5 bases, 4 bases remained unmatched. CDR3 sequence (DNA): TGTGCCAGCAGGGACAGGCTGGATCAGCCCCAGCATTTT. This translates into CASRDRLDQPQHF.

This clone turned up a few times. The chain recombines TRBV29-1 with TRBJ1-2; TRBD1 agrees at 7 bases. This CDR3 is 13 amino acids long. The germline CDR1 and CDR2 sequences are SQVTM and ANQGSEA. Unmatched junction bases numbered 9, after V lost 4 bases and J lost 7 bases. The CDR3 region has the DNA TGCAGCGTTGGTCTGGACAGGATAGCTGGCTACACCTTC. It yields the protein CSVGLDRIAGYTF.

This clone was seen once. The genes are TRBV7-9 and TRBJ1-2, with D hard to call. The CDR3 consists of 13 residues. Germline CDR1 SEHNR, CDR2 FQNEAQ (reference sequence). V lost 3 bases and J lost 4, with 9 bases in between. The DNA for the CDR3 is TGTGCCAGCAGCTTTCACAGTATCTATGGCTACACCTTC. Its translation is CASSFHSIYGYTF. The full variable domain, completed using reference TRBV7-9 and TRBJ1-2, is DTGVSQNPRHKITKRGQNVTFRCDPISEHNRLYWYRQTLGQGPEFLTYFQNEAQLEKSRLLSDRFSAERPKGSFSTLEIQRTEQGDSAMYLCASSFHSIYGYTFGSGTRLTVV.

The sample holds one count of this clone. This CDR3 reads CASGGTGEDTGELFF. The DNA for the CDR3 is TGTGCCAGCGGGGGGACAGGGGAGGACACCGGGGAGCTGTTTTTT. The V call is TRBV25-1, the J call TRBJ2-2, with 10 positions matching TRBD1. V lost 8 bases, J lost 3 bases, and 6 bases stayed unmatched. The CDR3 length is 15 residues. The V gene's germline CDR1 is MGHDK and CDR2 SYGVNS.

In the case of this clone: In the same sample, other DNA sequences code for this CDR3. CDR3 sequence (DNA): TGCGCCAGCAGCTTGGATCGCAGGAGCTACGAGCAGTACTTC. Residues: CASSLDRRSYEQYF. The chain joins TRBV5-1 to TRBJ2-7; D not resolved. Trimming removed 0 bases at V and 3 bases at J, with 10 bases between. The CDR3 is made up of 14 amino acids. Germline assignment: CDR1 SGHRS and CDR2 YFSETQ.

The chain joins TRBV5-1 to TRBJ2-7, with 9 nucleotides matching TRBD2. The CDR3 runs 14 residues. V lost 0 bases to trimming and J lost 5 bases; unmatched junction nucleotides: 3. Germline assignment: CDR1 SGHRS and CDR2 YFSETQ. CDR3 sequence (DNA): TGCGCCAGCAGCTTGGGCCAGCGGGAGGACGAGCAGTACTTC. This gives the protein CASSLGQREDEQYF.

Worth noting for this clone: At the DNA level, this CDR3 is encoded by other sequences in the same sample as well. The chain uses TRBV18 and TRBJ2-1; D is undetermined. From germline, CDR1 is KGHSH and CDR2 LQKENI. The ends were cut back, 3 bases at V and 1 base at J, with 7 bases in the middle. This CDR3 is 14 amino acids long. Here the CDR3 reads CASSPSASYNEQFF. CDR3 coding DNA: TGTGCCAGCTCACCTTCAGCGTCCTACAATGAGCAGTTCTTC.

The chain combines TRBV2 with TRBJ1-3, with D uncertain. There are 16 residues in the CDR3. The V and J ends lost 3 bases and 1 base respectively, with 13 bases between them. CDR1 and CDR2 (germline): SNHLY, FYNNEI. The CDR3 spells CASSDIGQLSGNTIYF. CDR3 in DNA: TGTGCCAGCAGTGATATAGGCCAGCTTTCTGGAAACACCATATATTTT.

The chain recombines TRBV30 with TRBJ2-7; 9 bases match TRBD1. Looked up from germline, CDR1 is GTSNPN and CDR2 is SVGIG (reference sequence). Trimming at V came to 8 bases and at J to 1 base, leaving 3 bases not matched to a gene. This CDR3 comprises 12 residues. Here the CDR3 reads CAGGQGSYEQYF. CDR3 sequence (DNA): TGTGCCGGGGGACAGGGTTCCTACGAGCAGTACTTC.

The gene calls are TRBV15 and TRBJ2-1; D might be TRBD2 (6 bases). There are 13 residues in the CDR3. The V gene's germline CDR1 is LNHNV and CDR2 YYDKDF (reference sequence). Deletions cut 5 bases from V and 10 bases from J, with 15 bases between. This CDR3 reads CATSRFSGGEQFF. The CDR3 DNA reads TGTGCCACCAGCCGCTTCTCCGGAGGGGAGCAGTTCTTC.

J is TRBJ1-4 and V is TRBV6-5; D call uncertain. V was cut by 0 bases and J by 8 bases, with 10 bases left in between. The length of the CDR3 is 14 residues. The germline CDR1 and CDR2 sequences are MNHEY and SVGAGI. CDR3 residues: CASSYSTSTEKLFF. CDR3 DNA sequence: TGTGCCAGCAGTTACTCCACATCAACGGAAAAACTGTTTTTT.

DNA of the CDR3: TGTGCCAGCAGCTTGAGTCCAACTTTGCATAGCAATCAGCCCCAGCATTTT. This encodes CASSLSPTLHSNQPQHF. This rearrangement joins TRBV5-5 to TRBJ1-5; D is undetermined. V lost 1 base and J 0 bases, leaving 14 bases between the germline ends. CDR1 is SGHKS, CDR2 YYEKEE, per germline (reference sequence). The CDR3 has 17 residues.

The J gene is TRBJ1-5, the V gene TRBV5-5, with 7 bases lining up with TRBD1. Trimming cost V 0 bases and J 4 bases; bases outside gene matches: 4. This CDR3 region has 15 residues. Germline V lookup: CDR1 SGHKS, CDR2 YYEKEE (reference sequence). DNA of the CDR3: TGTGCCAGCAGCTTGGATGGGGACAGAAATCAGCCCCAGCATTTT. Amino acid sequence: CASSLDGDRNQPQHF. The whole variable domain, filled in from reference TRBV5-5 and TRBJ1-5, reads DAGVTQSPTHLIKTRGQQVTLRCSPISGHKSVSWYQQVLGQGPQFIFQYYEKEERGRGNFPDRFSARQFPNYSSELNVNALLLGDSALYLCASSLDGDRNQPQHFGDGTRLSIL.

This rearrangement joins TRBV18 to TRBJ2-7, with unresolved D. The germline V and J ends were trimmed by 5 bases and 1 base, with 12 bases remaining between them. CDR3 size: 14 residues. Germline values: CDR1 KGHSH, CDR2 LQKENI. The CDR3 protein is CASSGVESSYEQYF. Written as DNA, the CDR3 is TGTGCCAGCTCAGGCGTGGAGAGTTCCTACGAGCAGTACTTC.

In nucleotides, the CDR3 is TGTGCCAGCAGCTCGACTAGCAGACAAGAGACCCAGTACTTC. As protein: CASSSTSRQETQYF. The V and J genes are TRBV5-4 and TRBJ2-5; 7 positions match TRBD2. V gave up 3 bases and J gave up 2 bases; unmatched junction bases: 4. The CDR3 loop spans 14 amino acids. Germline loops: CDR1 SGHNT, CDR2 YYREEE (reference sequence).